This paragraph reports one T cell receptor (beta chain). Its recognized antigen is unknown. CDR1 and CDR2, looked up from the germline V gene (reference sequence), are SEHNR and FQNEAQ. There are 15 amino acids in the CDR3, from cysteine to phenylalanine inclusive. The entry carries no DNA sequence. This sample is drawn from a study of T cells expressing NK-cell markers (dated by TCRdb to the early 2020s). Background for the entire study: Several donors provided sorted CD3+CD56+NKG2C+, CD3+CD56+NKG2C- and CD3+CD56-NKG2C+ T-cell subsets, whose TCR beta-chain repertoires were profiled. Sequencing of the libraries produced 2 x 150 bp reads on Illumina HiSeq 2000/2500, MiSeq or NextSeq. Of the eight sequenced donors, seven were found to be HCMV-seropositive and one was found to be HCMV-seronegative. Randomly selected healthy volunteers, three men and five women, were used as the eight sequenced donors.

The data were produced on an Illumina HiSeq 2000. 5'RACE template switching, by which a universal primer site and unique molecular identifiers were added, was used to make TCR beta cDNA libraries. Synthesis of cDNA was primed from the TCR beta constant segment and was followed by two consecutive PCR amplification steps. The source study handled its data this way. MIGEC was used to demultiplex reads and group reads by UMI, and MiTCR was used to assemble and quantify clonotypes. To exclude erroneous sequences, any TCR cDNA sequence not supported by at least two reads was discarded. The tcR package was used for downstream repertoire analysis, and clonotypes were matched between fractions using CDR3 nucleotide sequence together with V segment. VDJmatch was used to annotate antigen specificity against VDJdb, with one amino acid substitution in CDR3 permitted. TCRdb reprocessed the reads into one record per CDR3 protein sequence, lacking DNA. The V and J calls and clone size are TCRdb's, not the authors'. The table for this sample lists approximately 460,000 distinct CDR3 sequences. The top ten clonotypes cover roughly 7.2% of the sample.

On the study overall, not on this receptor specifically: It remained unclear whether the expanded NKG2C-expressing T cell clones were specific for HCMV antigens. Those dominant clonotypes were again the most abundant among CD3+CD56-NKG2C+ cells in a handful of donors, at 28.3-60.1%. For 6 or 7 donors, the dominant CD3+CD56+NKG2C+ clonotypes were among the top 10 CD8+ clonotypes and accounted for roughly 1.0-8% of CD8+ T cells.

HCMV serostatus was determined by detecting HCMV-specific IgG in serum with a commercial ELISA kit. Peripheral blood mononuclear cells were isolated from blood by Ficoll density gradient centrifugation. This sequence was found in a woman aged 18 to 75 in good health. Sequenced sample: blood T cells: a sorted CD56 or NKG2C T cell subset, CD4+ or CD8+ T cells, or bulk PBMC T cells (not recorded which). The rearranged chain carries TRBV7-9 and TRBJ1-4; absent DNA, TCRdb's TRBD1 call cannot be checked. The CDR3 reads CASNSRGGENEKLFF.